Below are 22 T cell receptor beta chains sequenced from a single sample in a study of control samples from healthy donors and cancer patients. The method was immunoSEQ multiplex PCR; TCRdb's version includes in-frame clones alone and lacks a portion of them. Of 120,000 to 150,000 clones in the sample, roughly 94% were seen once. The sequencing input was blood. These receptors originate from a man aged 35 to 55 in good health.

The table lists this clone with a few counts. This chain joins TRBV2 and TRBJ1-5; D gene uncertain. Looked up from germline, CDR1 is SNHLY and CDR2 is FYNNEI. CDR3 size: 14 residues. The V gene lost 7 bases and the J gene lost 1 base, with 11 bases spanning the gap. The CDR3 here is CASTERQSNQPQHF. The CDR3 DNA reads TGTGCCAGCACGGAGAGGCAGAGCAATCAGCCCCAGCATTTT.

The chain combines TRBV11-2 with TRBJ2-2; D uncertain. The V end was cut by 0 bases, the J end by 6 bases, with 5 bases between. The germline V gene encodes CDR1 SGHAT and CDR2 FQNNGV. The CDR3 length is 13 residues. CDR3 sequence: CASSLEGSGELFF. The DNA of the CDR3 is TGTGCCAGCAGCTTAGAGGGGTCCGGGGAGCTGTTTTTT.

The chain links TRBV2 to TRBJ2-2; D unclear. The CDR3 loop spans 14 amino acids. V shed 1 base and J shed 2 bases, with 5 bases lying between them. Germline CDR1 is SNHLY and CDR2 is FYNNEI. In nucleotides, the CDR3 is TGTGCCAGCAGTGAAGGGATTAACACCGGGGAGCTGTTTTTT. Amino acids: CASSEGINTGELFF.

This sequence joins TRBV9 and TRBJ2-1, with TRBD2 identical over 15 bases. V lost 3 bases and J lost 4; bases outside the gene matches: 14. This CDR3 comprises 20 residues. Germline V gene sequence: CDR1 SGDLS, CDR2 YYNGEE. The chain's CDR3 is CASSGRWGLAGGENYNEQFF. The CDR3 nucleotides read TGTGCCAGCAGCGGGAGGTGGGGACTAGCGGGGGGAGAAAATTACAATGAGCAGTTCTTC.

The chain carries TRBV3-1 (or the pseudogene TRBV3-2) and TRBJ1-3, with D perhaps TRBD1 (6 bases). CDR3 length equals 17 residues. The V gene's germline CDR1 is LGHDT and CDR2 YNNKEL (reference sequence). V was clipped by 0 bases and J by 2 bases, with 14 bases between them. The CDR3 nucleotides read TGTGCCAGCAGCCAAGAGGGCTGGGGGGGCCCTGGAAACACCATATATTTT. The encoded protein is CASSQEGWGGPGNTIYF.

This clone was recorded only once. This CDR3 is CASSRRRGVAFF. The CDR3 DNA is TGTGCCAGCAGCAGGAGGAGGGGGGTAGCTTTCTTT. This chain connects TRBV3-1 (or the pseudogene TRBV3-2) to TRBJ1-1; tentative D call: TRBD1 (6 bases). This CDR3 is 12 amino acids long. V shed 5 bases and J shed 10 bases, with 14 bases lying between them. The germline CDR1 and CDR2 sequences are LGHDT and YNNKEL (reference sequence).

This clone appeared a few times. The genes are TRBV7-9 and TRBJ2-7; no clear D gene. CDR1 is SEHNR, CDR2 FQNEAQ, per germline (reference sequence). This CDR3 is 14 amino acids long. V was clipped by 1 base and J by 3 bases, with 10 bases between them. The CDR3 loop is CASSLDWQFYEQYF. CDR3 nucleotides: TGTGCCAGCAGCTTAGATTGGCAGTTCTACGAGCAGTACTTC.

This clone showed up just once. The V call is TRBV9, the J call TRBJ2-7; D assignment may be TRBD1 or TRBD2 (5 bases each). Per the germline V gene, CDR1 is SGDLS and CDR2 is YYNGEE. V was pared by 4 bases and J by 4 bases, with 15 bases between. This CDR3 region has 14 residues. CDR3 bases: TGTGCCAGCAGCTCGGGACCTCTATTTTACGAGCAGTACTTC. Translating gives CASSSGPLFYEQYF.

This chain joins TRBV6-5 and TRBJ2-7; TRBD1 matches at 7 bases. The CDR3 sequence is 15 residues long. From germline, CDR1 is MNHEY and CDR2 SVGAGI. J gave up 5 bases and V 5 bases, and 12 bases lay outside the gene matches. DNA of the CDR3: TGTGCCAGCAGTCAGGTACAGACAGGGCAGGACGAGCAGTACTTC. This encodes CASSQVQTGQDEQYF.

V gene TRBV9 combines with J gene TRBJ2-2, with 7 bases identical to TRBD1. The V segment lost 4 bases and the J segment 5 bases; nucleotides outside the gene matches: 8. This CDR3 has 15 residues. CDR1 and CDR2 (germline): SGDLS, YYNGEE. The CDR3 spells CASSSSTGPTGELFF. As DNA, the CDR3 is TGTGCCAGCAGCTCGTCGACAGGGCCAACCGGGGAGCTGTTTTTT.

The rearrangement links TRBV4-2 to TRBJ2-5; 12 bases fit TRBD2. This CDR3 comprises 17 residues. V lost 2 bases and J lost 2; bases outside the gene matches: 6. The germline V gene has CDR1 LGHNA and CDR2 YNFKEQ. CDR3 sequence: CASSQRLAGVIQETQYF. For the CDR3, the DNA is TGTGCCAGCAGCCAAAGACTAGCGGGAGTGATACAAGAGACCCAGTACTTC.

CDR3 protein: CASSLGSRGTYEQYF. The CDR3 coding sequence is TGTGCCAGCAGCTTAGGGTCCCGAGGGACCTACGAGCAGTACTTC. This chain uses TRBV11-3 with TRBJ2-7; a weak D match, TRBD2 (5 bases). Per the germline V gene, CDR1 is SGHNT and CDR2 is YENEEA. This CDR3 is 15 amino acids long. Trimming took off 1 base at V and 2 bases at J, with 12 bases between the two ends.

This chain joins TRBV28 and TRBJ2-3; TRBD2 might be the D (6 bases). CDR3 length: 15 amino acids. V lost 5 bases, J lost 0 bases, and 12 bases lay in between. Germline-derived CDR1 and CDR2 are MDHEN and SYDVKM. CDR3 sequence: CASSPWGTSTDTQYF. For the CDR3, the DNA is TGTGCCAGCAGTCCGTGGGGGACTAGCACAGATACGCAGTATTTT.

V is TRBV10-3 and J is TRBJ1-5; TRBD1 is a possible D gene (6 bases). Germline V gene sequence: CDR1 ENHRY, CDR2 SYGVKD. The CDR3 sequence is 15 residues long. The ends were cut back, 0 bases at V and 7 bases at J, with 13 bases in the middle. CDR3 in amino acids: CAISESTGGYQPQHF. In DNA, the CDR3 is TGTGCCATCAGTGAGTCGACGGGGGGCTACCAGCCCCAGCATTTT.

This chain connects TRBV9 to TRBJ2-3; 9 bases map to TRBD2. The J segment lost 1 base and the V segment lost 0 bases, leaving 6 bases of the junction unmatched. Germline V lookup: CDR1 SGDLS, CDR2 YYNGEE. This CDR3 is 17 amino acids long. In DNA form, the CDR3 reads TGTGCCAGCAGCGTAGGGTGGCTAGCGGGGCGCACAGATACGCAGTATTTT. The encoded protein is CASSVGWLAGRTDTQYF.

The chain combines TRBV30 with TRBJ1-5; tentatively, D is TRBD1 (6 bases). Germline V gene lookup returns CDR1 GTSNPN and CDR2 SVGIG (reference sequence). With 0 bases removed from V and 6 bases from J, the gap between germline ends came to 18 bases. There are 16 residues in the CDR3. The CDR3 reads CAWSVTGRGNGQPQHF. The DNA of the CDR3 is TGTGCCTGGAGTGTAACGGGCAGGGGTAACGGTCAGCCCCAGCATTTT.

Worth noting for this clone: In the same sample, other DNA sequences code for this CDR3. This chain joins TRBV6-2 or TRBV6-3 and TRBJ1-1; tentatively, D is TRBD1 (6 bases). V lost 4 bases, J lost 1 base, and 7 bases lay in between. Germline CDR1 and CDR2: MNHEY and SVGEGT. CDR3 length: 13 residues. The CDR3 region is CASSLTGNTEAFF. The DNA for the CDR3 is TGTGCCAGCAGTTTGACAGGGAACACTGAAGCTTTCTTT.

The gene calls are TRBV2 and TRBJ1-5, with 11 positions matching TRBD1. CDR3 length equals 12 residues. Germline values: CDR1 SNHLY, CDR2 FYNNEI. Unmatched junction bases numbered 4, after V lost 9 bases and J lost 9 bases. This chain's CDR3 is CARGQGGSPQHF. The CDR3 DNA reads TGTGCCAGGGGACAGGGGGGATCGCCCCAGCATTTT.

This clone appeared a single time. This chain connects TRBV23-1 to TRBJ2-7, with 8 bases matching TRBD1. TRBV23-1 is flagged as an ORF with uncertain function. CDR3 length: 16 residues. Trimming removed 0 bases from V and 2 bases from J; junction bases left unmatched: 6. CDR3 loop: CASSQSYRGQAYEQYF. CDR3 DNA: TGCGCCAGCAGTCAATCTTACCGGGGACAGGCCTACGAGCAGTACTTC.

Here the CDR3 DNA reads TGCGCCAGCAGCAGGGAGGGACAGACCTACGAGCAGTACTTC. It codes for CASSREGQTYEQYF. The V and J genes are TRBV5-1 and TRBJ2-7, with D possibly being TRBD1 or TRBD2 (7 bases each). The CDR3 is 14 amino acids. From germline, CDR1 is SGHRS and CDR2 YFSETQ. Trimming cost V 4 bases and J 2 bases, with 13 bases left between them.

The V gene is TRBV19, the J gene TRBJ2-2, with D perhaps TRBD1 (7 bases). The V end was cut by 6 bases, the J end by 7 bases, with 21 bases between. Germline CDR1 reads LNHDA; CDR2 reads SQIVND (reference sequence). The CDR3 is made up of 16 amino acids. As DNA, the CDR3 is TGTGCCAGTAGGAAGGGGGGAAGGGGGCCGATCGGGGAGCTGTTTTTT. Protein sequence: CASRKGGRGPIGELFF.

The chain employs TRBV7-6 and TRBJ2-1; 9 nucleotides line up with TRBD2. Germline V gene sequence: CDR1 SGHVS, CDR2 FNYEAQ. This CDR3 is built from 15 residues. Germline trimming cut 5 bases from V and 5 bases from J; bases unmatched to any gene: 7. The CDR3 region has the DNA TGTGCCAGCAGCCGTAGCGGGGGAATTAACAATGAGCAGTTCTTC. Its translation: CASSRSGGINNEQFF. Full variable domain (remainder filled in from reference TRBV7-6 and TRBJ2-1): GAGVSQSPRYKVTKRGQDVALRCDPISGHVSLYWYRQALGQGPEFLTYFNYEAQQDKSGLPNDRFSAERPEGSISTLTIQRTEQRDSAMYRCASSRSGGINNEQFFGPGTRLTVL.